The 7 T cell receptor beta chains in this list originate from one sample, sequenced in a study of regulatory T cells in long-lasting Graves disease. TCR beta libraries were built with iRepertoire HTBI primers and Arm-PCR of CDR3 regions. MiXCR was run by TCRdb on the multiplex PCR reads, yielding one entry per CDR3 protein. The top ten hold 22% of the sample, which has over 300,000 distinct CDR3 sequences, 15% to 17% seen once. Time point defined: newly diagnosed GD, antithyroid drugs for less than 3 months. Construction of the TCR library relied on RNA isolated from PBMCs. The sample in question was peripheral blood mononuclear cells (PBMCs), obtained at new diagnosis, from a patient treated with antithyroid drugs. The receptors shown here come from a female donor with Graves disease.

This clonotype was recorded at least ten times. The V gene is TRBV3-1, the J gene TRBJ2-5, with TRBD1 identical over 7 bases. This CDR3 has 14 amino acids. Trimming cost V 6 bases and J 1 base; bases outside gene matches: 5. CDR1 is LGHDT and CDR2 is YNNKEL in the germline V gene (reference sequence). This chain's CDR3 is CASRSQGVQETQYF. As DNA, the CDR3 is TGTGCCAGCAGGAGCCAGGGGGTCCAAGAGACCCAGTACTTC.

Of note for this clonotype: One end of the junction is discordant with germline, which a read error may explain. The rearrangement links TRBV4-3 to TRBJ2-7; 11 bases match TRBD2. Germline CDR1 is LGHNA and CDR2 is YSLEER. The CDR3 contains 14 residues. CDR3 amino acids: CASSEGLAAYGQYF. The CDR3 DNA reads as TGCGCCAGCAGCGAGGGACTAGCGGCCTACGGGCAGTACTTC.

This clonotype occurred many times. The CDR3 nucleotides read TGCAGCGTTGTAGCGGGAGGGATAGGTGAGCAGTTCTTC. Its protein product is CSVVAGGIGEQFF. This sequence joins TRBV29-1 and TRBJ2-1, with TRBD2 matching over 11 bases. V lost 4 bases, J lost 9 bases, and 5 bases stayed unmatched. The CDR3 contains 13 residues. Germline lookup yields CDR1 SQVTM and CDR2 ANQGSEA.

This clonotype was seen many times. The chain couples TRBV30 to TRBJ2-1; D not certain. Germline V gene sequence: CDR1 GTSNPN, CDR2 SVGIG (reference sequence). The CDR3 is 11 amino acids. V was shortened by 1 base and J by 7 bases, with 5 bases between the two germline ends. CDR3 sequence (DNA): TGTGCCTGGAGTGAAGGGAATGAGCAGTTCTTC. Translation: CAWSEGNEQFF.

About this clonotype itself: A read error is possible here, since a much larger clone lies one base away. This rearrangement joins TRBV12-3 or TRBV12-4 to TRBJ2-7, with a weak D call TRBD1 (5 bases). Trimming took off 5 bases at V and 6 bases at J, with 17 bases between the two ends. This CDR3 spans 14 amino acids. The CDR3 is CASSLQPQGTEQYF. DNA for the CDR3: TGTGCCAGCAGTCTTCAACCTCAGGGTACCGAGCAGTACTTC.

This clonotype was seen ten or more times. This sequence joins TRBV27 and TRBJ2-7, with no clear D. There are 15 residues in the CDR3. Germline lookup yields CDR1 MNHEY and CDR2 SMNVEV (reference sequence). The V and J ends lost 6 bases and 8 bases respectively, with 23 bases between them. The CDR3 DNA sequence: TGTGCCAGCAGCCCGCGTCGGACCGAATCATTCCAGCAGTACTTC. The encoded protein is CASSPRRTESFQQYF.

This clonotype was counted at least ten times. The CDR3 protein is CASSLLQEVETQYF. The DNA of the CDR3 is TGTGCCAGCAGTTTACTGCAGGAGGTAGAGACCCAGTACTTC. The J gene is TRBJ2-5, the V gene TRBV12-3 or TRBV12-4; D may be TRBD2 (5 bases). The V end lost 2 bases, the J end lost 4 bases, and 11 bases lay between the germline ends. This CDR3 has 14 residues.